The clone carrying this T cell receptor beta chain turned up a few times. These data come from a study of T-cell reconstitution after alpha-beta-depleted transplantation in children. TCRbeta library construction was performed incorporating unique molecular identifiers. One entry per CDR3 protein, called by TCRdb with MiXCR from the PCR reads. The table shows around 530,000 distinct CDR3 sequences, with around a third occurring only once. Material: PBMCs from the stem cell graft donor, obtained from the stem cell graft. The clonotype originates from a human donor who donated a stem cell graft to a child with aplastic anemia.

CDR3 sequence reads: CSARGGGEQFF. DNA of the CDR3: TGCAGTGCTAGGGGTGGCGGTGAGCAGTTCTTC. The chain joins TRBV20-1 to TRBJ2-1; D is ambiguous. The CDR3 sequence is 11 residues long. With 3 bases removed from V and 9 bases from J, the gap between germline ends came to 9 bases. Germline V lookup: CDR1 DFQATT, CDR2 SNEGSKA (reference sequence).